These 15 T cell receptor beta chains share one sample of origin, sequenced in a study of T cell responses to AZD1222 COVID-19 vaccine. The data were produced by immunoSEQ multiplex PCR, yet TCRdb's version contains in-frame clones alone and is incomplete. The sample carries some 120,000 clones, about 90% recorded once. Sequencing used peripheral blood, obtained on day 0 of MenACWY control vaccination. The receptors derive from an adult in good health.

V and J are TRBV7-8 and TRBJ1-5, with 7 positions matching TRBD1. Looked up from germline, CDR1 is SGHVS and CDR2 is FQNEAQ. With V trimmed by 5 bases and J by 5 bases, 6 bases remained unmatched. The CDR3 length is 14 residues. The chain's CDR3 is CASSPGTDYQPQHF. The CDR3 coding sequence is TGTGCCAGCAGCCCCGGGACAGATTATCAGCCCCAGCATTTT.

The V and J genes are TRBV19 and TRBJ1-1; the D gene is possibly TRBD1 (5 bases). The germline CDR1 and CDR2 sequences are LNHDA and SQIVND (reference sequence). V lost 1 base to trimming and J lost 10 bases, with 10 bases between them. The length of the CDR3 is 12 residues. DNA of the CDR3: TGTGCCAGTAGTATAGTTGGGGCAGTAGCTTTCTTT. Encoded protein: CASSIVGAVAFF.

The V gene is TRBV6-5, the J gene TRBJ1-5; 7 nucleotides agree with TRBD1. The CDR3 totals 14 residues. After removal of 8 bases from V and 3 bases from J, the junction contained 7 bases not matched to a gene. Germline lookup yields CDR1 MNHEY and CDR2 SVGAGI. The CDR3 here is CASVGQVINQPQHF. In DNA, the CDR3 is TGTGCCAGCGTAGGACAGGTCATCAATCAGCCCCAGCATTTT.

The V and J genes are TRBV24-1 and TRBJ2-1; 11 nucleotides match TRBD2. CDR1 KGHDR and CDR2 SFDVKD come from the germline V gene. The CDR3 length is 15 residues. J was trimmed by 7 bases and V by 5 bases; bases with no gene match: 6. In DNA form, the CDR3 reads TGTGCCACCAGTGGTGCTAGCGGGAGGAATAATGAGCAGTTCTTC. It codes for CATSGASGRNNEQFF.

The CDR3 nucleotides read TGTGCCAGCAGTTTATTAGGGGTGCCTGAAGCTTTCTTT. Amino acids: CASSLLGVPEAFF. The chain has TRBV28 and TRBJ1-1, with D maybe TRBD1 (5 bases). Germline V gives CDR1 MDHEN, CDR2 SYDVKM. Trimming removed 1 base at V and 6 bases at J, with 9 bases between. The length of the CDR3 is 13 residues.

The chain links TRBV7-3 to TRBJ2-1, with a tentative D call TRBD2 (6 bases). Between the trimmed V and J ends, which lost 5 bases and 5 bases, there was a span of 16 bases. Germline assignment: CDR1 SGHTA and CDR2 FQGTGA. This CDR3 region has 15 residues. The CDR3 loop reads CASSPSGAGHNEQFF. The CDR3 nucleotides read TGTGCCAGCAGCCCCTCCGGGGCGGGACACAATGAGCAGTTCTTC.

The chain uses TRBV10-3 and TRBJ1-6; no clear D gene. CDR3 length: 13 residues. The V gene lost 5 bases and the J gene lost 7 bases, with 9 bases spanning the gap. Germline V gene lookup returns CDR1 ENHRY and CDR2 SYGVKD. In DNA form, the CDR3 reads TGTGCCATCAGTTATGCCTTGAATTCACCCCTCCACTTT. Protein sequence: CAISYALNSPLHF.

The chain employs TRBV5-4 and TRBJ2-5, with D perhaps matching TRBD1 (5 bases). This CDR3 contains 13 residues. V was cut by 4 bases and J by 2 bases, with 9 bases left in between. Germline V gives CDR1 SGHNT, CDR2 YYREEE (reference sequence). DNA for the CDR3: TGTGCCAGCAGCAGCAGGGTTCAAGAGACCCAGTACTTC. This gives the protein CASSSRVQETQYF.

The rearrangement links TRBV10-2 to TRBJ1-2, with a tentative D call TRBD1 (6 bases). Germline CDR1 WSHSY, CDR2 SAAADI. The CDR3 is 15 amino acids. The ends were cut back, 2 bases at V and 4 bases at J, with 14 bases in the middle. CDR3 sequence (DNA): TGCGCCAGCAGTGAGGCAGTGACAGGCCTCTATGGCTACACCTTC. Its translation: CASSEAVTGLYGYTF.

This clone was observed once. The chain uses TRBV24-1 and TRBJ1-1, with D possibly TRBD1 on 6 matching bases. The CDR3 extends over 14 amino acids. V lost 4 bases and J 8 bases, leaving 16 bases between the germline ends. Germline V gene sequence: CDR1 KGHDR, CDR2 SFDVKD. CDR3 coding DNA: TGTGCCACCAGTGACACGGGACGGCAGGGGGAAGCTTTCTTT. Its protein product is CATSDTGRQGEAFF.

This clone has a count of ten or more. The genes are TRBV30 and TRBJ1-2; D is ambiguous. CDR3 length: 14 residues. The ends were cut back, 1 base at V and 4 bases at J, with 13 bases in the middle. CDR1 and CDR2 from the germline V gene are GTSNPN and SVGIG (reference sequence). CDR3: CAWSGRLGGYGYTF. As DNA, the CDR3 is TGTGCCTGGAGTGGCCGACTAGGTGGCTATGGCTACACCTTC.

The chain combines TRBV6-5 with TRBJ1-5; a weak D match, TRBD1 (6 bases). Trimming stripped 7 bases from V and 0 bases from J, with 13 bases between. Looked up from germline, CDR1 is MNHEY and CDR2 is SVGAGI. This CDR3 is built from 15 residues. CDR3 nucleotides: TGTGCCAGCACCTCACAGGGAATTAGCAATCAGCCCCAGCATTTT. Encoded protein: CASTSQGISNQPQHF.

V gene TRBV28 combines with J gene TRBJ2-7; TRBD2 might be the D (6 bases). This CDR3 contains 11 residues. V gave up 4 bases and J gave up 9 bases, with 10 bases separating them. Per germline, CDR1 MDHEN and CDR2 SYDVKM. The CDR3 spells CASSSMGGQYF. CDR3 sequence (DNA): TGTGCCAGCAGTTCAATGGGGGGGCAGTACTTC.

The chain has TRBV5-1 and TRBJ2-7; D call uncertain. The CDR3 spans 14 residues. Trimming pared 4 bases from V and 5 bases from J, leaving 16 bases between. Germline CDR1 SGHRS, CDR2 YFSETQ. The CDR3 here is CASSRTVVWDEQYF. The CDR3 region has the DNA TGCGCCAGCAGCCGCACGGTAGTCTGGGACGAGCAGTACTTC.

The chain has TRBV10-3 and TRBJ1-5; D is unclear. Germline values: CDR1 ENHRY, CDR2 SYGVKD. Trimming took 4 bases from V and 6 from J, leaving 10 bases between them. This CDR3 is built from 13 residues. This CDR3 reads CAISGVAGQPQHF. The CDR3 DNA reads TGTGCCATCAGTGGGGTGGCCGGTCAGCCCCAGCATTTT.